What follows are 14 T cell receptor beta chains derived from one specimen sequenced in a study of T cells in Graves' hyperthyroidism and ophthalmopathy. There were TCR beta CDR3 regions amplified from RNA transcripts. Primed by the HTBI set, a first-round RT-PCR was run on the TCR CDR3. TCRdb reprocessed the multiplex PCR reads with MiXCR, giving one entry per CDR3 protein. The sample has 300,000 to 450,000 distinct CDR3 sequences; around a sixth are singletons. Sequencing input: blood. These receptors originate from a woman between 35 and 50 years old with Graves' ophthalmopathy.

This clonotype came up many times. This rearrangement joins TRBV6-4 to TRBJ2-2; tentative D call: TRBD2 (5 bases). This CDR3 is built from 14 residues. Between the trimmed V and J ends, which lost 4 bases and 5 bases, there was a span of 11 bases. CDR1 is MRHNA, CDR2 SNTAGT, per germline. This CDR3 is CASSVETMTGELFF. DNA for the CDR3: TGTGCCAGCAGTGTCGAGACTATGACCGGGGAGCTGTTTTTT.

The rearrangement uses TRBV11-2 and TRBJ2-7; 8 bases align to TRBD2. This CDR3 spans 15 amino acids. Germline V gene lookup returns CDR1 SGHAT and CDR2 FQNNGV. Trimming cost V 1 base and J 3 bases; bases outside gene matches: 5. DNA of the CDR3: TGTGCCAGCAGCTTAGGCGGGAGGAGGATCTACGAGCAGTACTTC. It is translated as CASSLGGRRIYEQYF.

Many counts were recorded for this clonotype. The chain recombines TRBV10-3 with TRBJ2-3; D remains unclear. This CDR3 contains 14 residues. Germline V gene sequence: CDR1 ENHRY, CDR2 SYGVKD. V was clipped by 5 bases and J by 1 base, with 10 bases between them. DNA for the CDR3: TGTGCCATCAGTCGTATTAGGGGCACAGATACGCAGTATTTT. This encodes CAISRIRGTDTQYF.

This clonotype was seen at least ten times. The chain uses TRBV20-1 and TRBJ2-7, with D perhaps TRBD1 or TRBD2 (6 bases each). CDR1 and CDR2 from the germline V gene are DFQATT and SNEGSKA (reference sequence). The ends were cut back, 3 bases at V and 0 bases at J, with 21 bases in the middle. This CDR3 is built from 17 residues. CDR3 region: CSASLGGREGFSYEQYF. In DNA form, the CDR3 reads TGCAGTGCTAGCCTGGGGGGCAGGGAAGGTTTCTCCTACGAGCAGTACTTC.

The chain combines TRBV7-2 with TRBJ1-5; D unclear. The V gene's germline CDR1 is SGHTA and CDR2 FQGNSA. This CDR3 spans 13 amino acids. The V end was cut by 4 bases, the J end by 4 bases, with 8 bases between. The CDR3 loop reads CASSYLRNQPQHF. Here the CDR3 DNA reads TGTGCCAGCAGCTACCTACGTAATCAGCCCCAGCATTTT.

This clonotype was observed at least ten times. The junction does not match germline at one end; this may be a read error. The gene calls are TRBV6-5 and TRBJ2-2, with D uncertain. This CDR3 region has 13 residues. From germline, CDR1 is MNHEY and CDR2 SVGAGI. CDR3 in amino acids: CASSPSNTGELFF. The CDR3 DNA is TGTGCCAGCAGTCCCTCGAATACCGGGGAGCTGTTTTTT.

This clonotype was recorded at least ten times. The chain has TRBV6-5 and TRBJ2-5; tentatively, D is TRBD1 (6 bases). V was clipped by 6 bases and J by 1 base, with 12 bases between them. This CDR3 has 14 residues. CDR1 is MNHEY, CDR2 SVGAGI, per germline. The CDR3 protein is CASSYGQIQETQYF. The CDR3 DNA reads as TGTGCCAGCAGCTATGGACAGATCCAAGAGACCCAGTACTTC.

The table lists this clonotype with many counts. The chain employs TRBV5-1 and TRBJ1-2; D gene uncertain. The length of the CDR3 is 15 residues. V lost 2 bases, J lost 2 bases, and 13 bases lay in between. The V gene's germline CDR1 is SGHRS and CDR2 YFSETQ. In nucleotides, the CDR3 is TGCGCCAGCAGCTTACGAGTGGAGGGAAACTATGGCTACACCTTC. The encoded protein is CASSLRVEGNYGYTF.

This clonotype showed up many times. The J gene is TRBJ2-2, the V gene TRBV7-2; 8 bases are a match to TRBD2. CDR3 length equals 15 residues. Germline V gene sequence: CDR1 SGHTA, CDR2 FQGNSA. The V segment lost 0 bases and the J segment 7 bases; nucleotides outside the gene matches: 4. CDR3 in amino acids: CASSLAETSDGELFF. CDR3 sequence (DNA): TGTGCCAGCAGCTTAGCGGAGACTAGCGACGGGGAGCTGTTTTTT.

This clonotype was counted many times. This chain connects TRBV6-1 to TRBJ2-5; no reliable D call. V lost 2 bases, J lost 5 bases, and 3 bases lay in between. Per the germline V gene, CDR1 is MNHNS and CDR2 is SASEGT. The CDR3 covers 11 residues. CDR3 bases: TGTGCCAGCAGTGAATTTGAGACCCAGTACTTC. Residues: CASSEFETQYF.

The chain links TRBV20-1 to TRBJ2-7, with TRBD2 matching over 11 bases. The CDR3 is 14 amino acids. Trimming removed 0 bases from V and 3 bases from J; junction bases left unmatched: 1. Germline V lookup: CDR1 DFQATT, CDR2 SNEGSKA (reference sequence). CDR3 coding DNA: TGCAGTGCTAGAGAACTAGCGGGGGTCTACGAGCAGTACTTC. This encodes CSARELAGVYEQYF.

Only one count was recorded for this clonotype. V is TRBV6-1 and J is TRBJ1-5, with a tentative D call TRBD1 (6 bases). The germline CDR1 and CDR2 sequences are MNHNS and SASEGT. With 5 bases removed from V and 5 bases from J, the gap between germline ends came to 16 bases. The CDR3 loop spans 15 amino acids. The CDR3 here is CASSPRQAGDQPQHF. The CDR3 coding sequence is TGTGCCAGCAGTCCGAGACAGGCAGGGGATCAGCCCCAGCATTTT.

In its sample, this clonotype was seen many times. The chain is built from TRBV7-2 and TRBJ2-2, with D hard to call. This CDR3 region has 11 residues. V gave up 5 bases and J gave up 5 bases, with 3 bases separating them. The V gene's germline CDR1 is SGHTA and CDR2 FQGNSA. The CDR3 nucleotides read TGTGCCAGCAGCGGGACCGGGGAGCTGTTTTTT. Protein: CASSGTGELFF. Complete variable domain (other parts from reference TRBV7-2 and TRBJ2-2): GAGVSQSPSNKVTEKGKDVELRCDPISGHTALYWYRQSLGQGLEFLIYFQGNSAPDKSGLPSDRFSAERTGGSVSTLTIQRTQQEDSAVYLCASSGTGELFFGEGSRLTVL.

With regard to this clonotype: A junction end diverges from the germline sequence, so it may reflect a read error. This rearrangement joins TRBV28 to TRBJ1-2, with 7 bases lining up with TRBD1. Germline CDR1 MDHEN, CDR2 SYDVKM. This CDR3 region has 13 residues. The CDR3 region is CANSLGGAGGYTF. CDR3 nucleotide sequence: TGTGCCAACAGTTTAGGGGGCGCAGGGGGCTACACCTTC.